The present T cell receptor (beta chain) was sequenced within a study of T cells after yellow fever vaccination. Broader study findings: Contamination of FACS-sorted repertoires by abundant clonotypes from the bulk population could occur.

Trimming took 3 bases from V and 2 from J, leaving 8 bases between them. Germline V gene data show CDR1 as DFQATT and CDR2 as SNEGSKA (reference sequence). The CDR3 is 12 residues long. As concerns this clonotype: No antigen is known for it.

It was through 5'RACE template switching that TCR cDNA was made, with a universal primer site and UMIs added. TCRdb recomputed calls from the 5' RACE reads with MiXCR, one row per CDR3 protein. The sample gives approximately 600,000 distinct CDR3 sequences, over 9% of which show up once; about 15% is in the top ten. This TCR was recovered from a man under 40 who received the YFV17D yellow fever vaccine. This rearrangement joins TRBV20-1 to TRBJ2-7, with D possibly TRBD1 on 5 matching bases. The sequencing here drew on PBMCs, taken on the day of the yellow fever booster vaccination. The CDR3 loop reads CSASEDTYEQYF. CDR3 sequence (DNA): TGCAGTGCTAGTGAGGACACCTACGAGCAGTACTTC.